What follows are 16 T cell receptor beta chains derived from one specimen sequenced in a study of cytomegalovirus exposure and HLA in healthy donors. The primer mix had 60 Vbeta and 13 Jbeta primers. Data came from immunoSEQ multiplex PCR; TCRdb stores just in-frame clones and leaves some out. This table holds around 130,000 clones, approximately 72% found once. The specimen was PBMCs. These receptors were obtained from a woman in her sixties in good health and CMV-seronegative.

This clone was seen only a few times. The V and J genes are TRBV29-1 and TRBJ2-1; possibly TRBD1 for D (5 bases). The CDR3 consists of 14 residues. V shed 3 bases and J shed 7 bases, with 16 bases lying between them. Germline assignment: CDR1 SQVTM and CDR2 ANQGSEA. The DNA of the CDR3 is TGCAGCGTTGACGGACAAGGGCTGGTGAATGAGCAGTTCTTC. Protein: CSVDGQGLVNEQFF.

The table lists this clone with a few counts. The CDR3 region is CASSATGGSNEKLFF. DNA for the CDR3: TGTGCCAGCAGTGCCACGGGGGGGAGTAATGAAAAACTGTTTTTT. V is TRBV2 and J is TRBJ1-4, with D perhaps matching TRBD1 (5 bases). In germline, CDR1 is SNHLY, CDR2 FYNNEI. V lost 4 bases, J lost 4 bases, and 13 bases lay in between. The CDR3 totals 15 residues. The full variable domain, its missing parts supplied by reference TRBV2 and TRBJ1-4, is EPEVTQTPSHQVTQMGQEVILRCVPISNHLYFYWYRQILGQKVEFLVSFYNNEISEKSEIFDDQFSVERPDGSNFTLKIRSTKLEDSAMYFCASSATGGSNEKLFFGSGTQLSVL.

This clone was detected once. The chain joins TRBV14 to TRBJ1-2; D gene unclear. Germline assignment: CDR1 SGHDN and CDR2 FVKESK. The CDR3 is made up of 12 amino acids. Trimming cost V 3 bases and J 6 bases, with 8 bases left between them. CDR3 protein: CASSQVGNGYTF. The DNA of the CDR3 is TGTGCCAGCAGCCAGGTCGGTAATGGCTACACCTTC.

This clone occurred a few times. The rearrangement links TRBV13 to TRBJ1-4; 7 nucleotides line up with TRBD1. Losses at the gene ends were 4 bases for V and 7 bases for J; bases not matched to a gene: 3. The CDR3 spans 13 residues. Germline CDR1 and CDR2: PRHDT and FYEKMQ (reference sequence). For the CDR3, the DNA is TGTGCCAGCAGCTGGCGGACAGGTGAAAAACTGTTTTTT. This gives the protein CASSWRTGEKLFF.

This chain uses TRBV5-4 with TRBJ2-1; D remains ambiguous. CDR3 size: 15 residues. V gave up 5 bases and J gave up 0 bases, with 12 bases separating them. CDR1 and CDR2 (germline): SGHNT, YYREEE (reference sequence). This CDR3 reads CASSLIRVSYNEQFF. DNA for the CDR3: TGTGCCAGCAGTTTAATACGGGTCTCCTACAATGAGCAGTTCTTC. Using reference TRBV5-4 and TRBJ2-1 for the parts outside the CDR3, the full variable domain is ETGVTQSPTHLIKTRGQQVTLRCSSQSGHNTVSWYQQALGQGPQFIFQYYREEENGRGNFPPRFSGLQFPNYSSELNVNALELDDSALYLCASSLIRVSYNEQFFGPGTRLTVL.

The CDR3 nucleotides read TGTGCCAGCAGCTTAGGGACAGGGCTGAATTCACCCCTCCACTTT. This codes for CASSLGTGLNSPLHF. This sequence joins TRBV13 and TRBJ1-6, with 7 bases fitting TRBD1. V was clipped by 0 bases and J by 7 bases; unmatched bases: 3. CDR1 PRHDT and CDR2 FYEKMQ come from the germline V gene (reference sequence). The CDR3 loop spans 15 amino acids.

The CDR3 sequence: CASSQESFGTGGYEQYF. CDR3 sequence (DNA): TGTGCCAGCAGCCAAGAGAGTTTCGGGACAGGTGGTTACGAGCAGTACTTC. The chain joins TRBV4-2 to TRBJ2-7; the match to TRBD1 covers 8 bases. Trimming removed 0 bases from V and 4 bases from J; junction bases left unmatched: 11. Germline V gives CDR1 LGHNA, CDR2 YNFKEQ. The CDR3 has 17 amino acids.

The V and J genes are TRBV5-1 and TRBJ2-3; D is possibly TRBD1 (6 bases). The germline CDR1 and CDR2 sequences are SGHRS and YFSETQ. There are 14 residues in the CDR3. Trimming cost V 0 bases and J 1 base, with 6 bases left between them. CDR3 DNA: TGCGCCAGCAGCTTGGCAGGGGGCACAGATACGCAGTATTTT. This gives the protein CASSLAGGTDTQYF.

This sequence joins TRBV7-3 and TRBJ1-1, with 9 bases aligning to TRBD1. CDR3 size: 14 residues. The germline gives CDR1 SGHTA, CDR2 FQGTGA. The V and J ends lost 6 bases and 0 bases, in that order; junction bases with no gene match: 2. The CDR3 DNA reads TGTGCCAGCAGTCGACAGGGGGTGAACACTGAAGCTTTCTTT. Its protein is CASSRQGVNTEAFF.

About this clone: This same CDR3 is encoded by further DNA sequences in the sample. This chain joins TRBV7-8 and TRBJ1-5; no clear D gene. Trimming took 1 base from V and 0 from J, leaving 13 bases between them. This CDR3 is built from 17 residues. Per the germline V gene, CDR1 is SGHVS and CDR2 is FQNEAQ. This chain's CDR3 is CASSLGGGRDSNQPQHF. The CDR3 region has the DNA TGTGCCAGCAGCTTAGGTGGAGGTAGAGATAGCAATCAGCCCCAGCATTTT.

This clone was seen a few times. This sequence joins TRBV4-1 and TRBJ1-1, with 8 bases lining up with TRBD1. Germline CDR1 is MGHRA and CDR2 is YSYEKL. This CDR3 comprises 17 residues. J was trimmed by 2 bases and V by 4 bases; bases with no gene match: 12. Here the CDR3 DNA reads TGCGCCAGCAGCCCCCGGGACAGGATTGTTTTAAACACTGAAGCTTTCTTT. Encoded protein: CASSPRDRIVLNTEAFF.

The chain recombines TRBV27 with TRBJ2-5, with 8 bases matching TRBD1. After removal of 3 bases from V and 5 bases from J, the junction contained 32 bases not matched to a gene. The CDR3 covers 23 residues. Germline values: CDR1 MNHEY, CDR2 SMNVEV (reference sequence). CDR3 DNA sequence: TGTGCCAGCAGTTTCGGGGTTTTCCCGCGCTTATCCCAGGTGGCAGGGGGCAGGGAGACCCAGTACTTC. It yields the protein CASSFGVFPRLSQVAGGRETQYF.

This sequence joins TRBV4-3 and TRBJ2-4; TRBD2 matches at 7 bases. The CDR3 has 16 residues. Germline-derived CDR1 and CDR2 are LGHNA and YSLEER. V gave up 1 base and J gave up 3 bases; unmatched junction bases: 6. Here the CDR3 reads CASSQAGGWGKNIQYF. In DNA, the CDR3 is TGCGCCAGCAGCCAAGCGGGGGGTTGGGGCAAAAACATTCAGTACTTC.

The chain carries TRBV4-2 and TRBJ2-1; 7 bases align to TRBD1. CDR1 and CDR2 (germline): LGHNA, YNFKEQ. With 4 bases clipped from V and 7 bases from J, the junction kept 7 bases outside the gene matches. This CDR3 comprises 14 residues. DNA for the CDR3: TGTGCCAGCAGCCCCAGGGGGATGGGGAATGAGCAGTTCTTC. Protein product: CASSPRGMGNEQFF.

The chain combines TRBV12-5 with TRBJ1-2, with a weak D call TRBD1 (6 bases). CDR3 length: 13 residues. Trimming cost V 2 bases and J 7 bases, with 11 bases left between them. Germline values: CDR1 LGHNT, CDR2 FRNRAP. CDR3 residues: CASGLTQGSGYTF. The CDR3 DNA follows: TGTGCTAGTGGTTTGACACAGGGTTCTGGCTACACCTTC.

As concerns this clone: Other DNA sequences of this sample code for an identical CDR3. CDR3 loop: CASSTGQPPYEQYF. DNA of the CDR3: TGCGCCAGCAGCACGGGACAGCCACCCTACGAGCAGTACTTC. J is TRBJ2-7 and V is TRBV5-1; 7 bases fit TRBD1. Germline trimming cut 4 bases from V and 2 bases from J; bases unmatched to any gene: 6. The length of the CDR3 is 14 residues. Germline CDR1 SGHRS, CDR2 YFSETQ.